This record concerns one T cell receptor (beta chain) sequence. Amplification of TCR beta CDR3 regions used RNA as the template. The TCR CDR3 first-round RT-PCR relied on the HTBI primer set. Via MiXCR, TCRdb re-called the multiplex PCR reads, giving one row per CDR3 protein. The profile shows about 580,000 distinct CDR3 sequences, just over 45% of them singletons. This entry comes from a study of T cells in Graves' hyperthyroidism and ophthalmopathy. CDR3 length equals 17 residues. V lost 4 bases to trimming and J lost 11 bases, with 29 bases between them. Per the germline V gene, CDR1 is MGHRA and CDR2 is YSYEKL.

The chain is built from TRBV4-1 and TRBJ1-1; possibly TRBD1 for D (5 bases). This receptor was obtained from a woman in her late teens or twenties with Graves' hyperthyroidism. Specimen: peripheral blood or thyroid tissue (not recorded which). CDR3 amino acids: CASSPWAIWTSQSRAFF. As DNA, the CDR3 is TGCGCCAGCAGCCCCTGGGCAATATGGACATCCCAGTCAAGGGCTTTCTTT.